The present TCR beta chain was sequenced within a study of blood T cell repertoires in COVID-19. Study background: PBMCs, B-cell-depleted T cells, or T cells were the source of the cDNA or gDNA that made up the material.

Germline-derived CDR1 and CDR2 are SGHAT and FQNNGV. The CDR3 is made up of 14 amino acids. V was shortened by 1 base and J by 2 bases, with 9 bases between the two germline ends. In the authors' workflow: Amplification from reference gene primers served as the basis for estimated nucleated cell counts. The repertoire was sequenced with immunoSEQ multiplex PCR; TCRdb's copy has only in-frame clones and lacks some. The V and J calls and clone size are taken from that table; D and trimming were inferred from the DNA. This table has 250,000 to 400,000 clones, about 85% appearing once. The study recruited people aged roughly 18 to 89 years across more than 20 US areas. A COVID-19 case was met by exposed participants within 2 weeks before study entry.

This clonotype was obtained from a woman aged 30 to 39 who had been exposed to COVID-19. Sequencing was performed on PBMCs or T cells enriched from blood (not recorded which). This chain uses TRBV11-2 with TRBJ2-7, with unresolved D. CDR3 DNA: TGTGCCAGCAGCTTAGGCGGAGATACCTACGAGCAGTACTTC. It is translated as CASSLGGDTYEQYF.